This TCR beta chain was observed in a study of blood T cells in healthy people across ages. A second PCR, run for roughly 7 to 11 cycles, used a sample-barcoded 5' primer plus a J-beta primer mix. MiXCR was run by TCRdb on the 5' RACE reads, yielding one entry per CDR3 protein. Here the sample spans about 930,000 distinct CDR3 sequences, 25% to 35% being singletons. The CDR3 extends over 16 amino acids. The V and J ends lost 3 bases and 2 bases respectively, with 17 bases between them. Germline V gene sequence: CDR1 SGHTA, CDR2 FQGNSA. These same data were also listed under a study on T cells of mothers and their children.

The sample taken for sequencing was blood. The chain employs TRBV7-2 and TRBJ2-7; a weak D match, TRBD2 (6 bases). The clonotype comes from a middle-aged woman in good health. CDR3 in amino acids: CASSFFSGRRTYEQYF. The CDR3 DNA reads as TGTGCCAGCAGCTTTTTTAGCGGTAGACGTACCTACGAGCAGTACTTC.